The text below deals with one TCR beta chain. These data come from a study of cytomegalovirus exposure and HLA in healthy donors. In germline, CDR1 is SGHDT, CDR2 YYEEEE. Between the trimmed V and J ends, which lost 2 bases and 4 bases, there was a span of 12 bases. There are 14 residues in the CDR3. Researchers ran the PCR with 60 Vbeta and 13 Jbeta primers. Libraries were prepared by immunoSEQ multiplex PCR; TCRdb keeps only in-frame clonotypes and omits some of them. The clone table shows about 53,000 clones, with the ten largest holding around 11%. The sequenced material came from PBMCs. The rearrangement joins TRBV5-6 to TRBJ1-2; a possible D gene is TRBD1 (5 bases). The source of this sequence is a man younger than 30 in good health and CMV-seropositive. CDR3 DNA sequence: TGTGCCAGCAGCTTACAGGATAGTGCCTATGGCTACACCTTC. This translates into CASSLQDSAYGYTF.